This T cell receptor beta chain is from a study of beta chain features in type 1 diabetes. Points from the study as a whole: Type 1 diabetes patients had TCRB CDR3s that were shorter (moderately but significantly so) in all four CD4+ subsets.

This clone was seen ten or more times. Its antigen is still unknown. Every bit of the isolated RNA underwent reverse transcription, so sequencing read expressed TCRB transcripts. The repertoire was sequenced with immunoSEQ multiplex PCR; TCRdb's copy has only in-frame clones and lacks some. The profile shows 300,000 to 400,000 clones, around 8.5% of them singletons. Over 95% purity was reached by all sorted populations. Germline lookup yields CDR1 SGHNT and CDR2 YYREEE (reference sequence). The CDR3 runs to 14 residues. Trimming took off 1 base at V and 4 bases at J, with 10 bases between the two ends.

This rearrangement joins TRBV5-4 to TRBJ2-3; tentative D call: TRBD1 (6 bases). This clonotype was obtained from a man aged 30 to 45 with type 1 diabetes. Sequencing was performed on central memory CD4+ T cells from blood. CDR3 residues: CASSLSQGSDTQYF. The DNA for the CDR3 is TGTGCCAGCAGCTTGTCACAGGGCTCAGATACGCAGTATTTT.